The 10 T cell receptor beta chains given below trace back to one sample, sequenced in a study of shared clonotypes between healthy human individuals. Selected positively for CCR7 and CD45RO-negative, naive CD8 cells excluded terminally differentiated effector memory CD45RA+ cells. Generated by immunoSEQ multiplex PCR, the TCRdb table keeps only in-frame clones and is missing some. The table includes about 2 million clones, about 95% detected once. The specimen was naive CD8+ T cells sorted from blood. These receptors all stem from a man younger than 30 in good health.

This clone was observed once. The DNA for the CDR3 is TGTGCCAGCAGCTCCAATGACAGGGGGCCCTACAATGAGCAGTTCTTC. Protein product: CASSSNDRGPYNEQFF. V and J are TRBV7-9 and TRBJ2-1; 10 nucleotides line up with TRBD1. Per the germline V gene, CDR1 is SEHNR and CDR2 is FQNEAQ (reference sequence). Trimming at V came to 4 bases and at J to 2 bases, leaving 5 bases not matched to a gene. The length of the CDR3 is 16 residues.

This clone was counted a single time. V is TRBV11-2 and J is TRBJ2-5, with TRBD2 matching over 10 bases. The CDR3 is made up of 16 amino acids. The ends lost 1 base at V and 9 bases at J; junction bases unmatched: 11. Germline-derived CDR1 and CDR2 are SGHAT and FQNNGV. The CDR3 nucleotides are TGTGCCAGCAGCTTAGTACTAGCGGGGAGTGGGGTGGCCCAGTACTTC. It specifies CASSLVLAGSGVAQYF.

The genes are TRBV4-1 and TRBJ2-7; 8 bases match TRBD2. V trimming: 1 base; J trimming: 5 bases; junction bases outside the gene matches: 7. Per the germline V gene, CDR1 is MGHRA and CDR2 is YSYEKL. The CDR3 totals 15 residues. CDR3: CASSQVTGLAHEQYF. CDR3 coding DNA: TGCGCCAGCAGCCAAGTTACAGGACTAGCCCACGAGCAGTACTTC.

J is TRBJ2-2 and V is TRBV10-2, with D perhaps matching TRBD1 (6 bases). Per the germline V gene, CDR1 is WSHSY and CDR2 is SAAADI. This CDR3 has 16 residues. The V end lost 3 bases, the J end lost 6 bases, and 17 bases lay between the germline ends. CDR3 region: CASSEVGGGGPGELFF. The DNA for the CDR3 is TGCGCCAGCAGTGAAGTTGGGGGCGGTGGGCCCGGGGAGCTGTTTTTT.

Comments on this clone: The same CDR3 also results from other DNA sequences found in this sample. The chain couples TRBV7-9 to TRBJ2-1, with 7 nucleotides matching TRBD1. V lost 1 base to trimming and J lost 4 bases; unmatched junction nucleotides: 4. The CDR3 totals 15 residues. The germline gives CDR1 SEHNR, CDR2 FQNEAQ (reference sequence). The CDR3 loop reads CASSLEGGAYNEQFF. In DNA, the CDR3 is TGTGCCAGCAGCTTAGAAGGGGGCGCGTACAATGAGCAGTTCTTC.

Remarks on this clone: The junction departs from the called germline gene at one end, perhaps through a read error. The chain employs TRBV7-7 and TRBJ2-7, with no clear D. Germline CDR1 reads SSHAT; CDR2 reads FNYEAQ (reference sequence). The CDR3 consists of 13 residues. The DNA for the CDR3 is TGTGCTAGCAGCTTAGAGGTCTCCTACGAGCAGTACTTC. It is translated as CASSLEVSYEQYF.

This clone was counted between two and nine times. The sample contains more than one DNA sequence encoding this CDR3. CDR3 residues: CASSVDDSNQPQHF. The CDR3, as DNA: TGTGCCAGCAGCGTAGACGATAGCAATCAGCCCCAGCATTTT. This chain links TRBV9 with TRBJ1-5; D not certain. With 0 bases removed from V and 0 bases from J, the gap between germline ends came to 4 bases. Germline V lookup: CDR1 SGDLS, CDR2 YYNGEE. CDR3 length: 14 amino acids.

For this clone: Other DNA sequences in the sample encode the same CDR3. The CDR3 region is CAWSVDSLAKNIQYF. In nucleotides, the CDR3 is TGTGCCTGGAGTGTAGATTCATTAGCCAAAAACATTCAGTACTTC. The V gene is TRBV30, the J gene TRBJ2-4, with D unresolved. Germline CDR1 is GTSNPN and CDR2 is SVGIG (reference sequence). The CDR3 has 15 amino acids. Trimming stripped 0 bases from V and 0 bases from J, with 9 bases between.

The genes are TRBV19 and TRBJ2-1, with 10 bases identical to TRBD2. The germline V gene encodes CDR1 LNHDA and CDR2 SQIVND (reference sequence). The V gene end was trimmed by 3 bases and the J gene end by 8 bases; junction bases not matched to a gene: 7. The CDR3 loop spans 15 amino acids. The CDR3 DNA sequence: TGTGCCAGTAGTATCGCACTAGCGGGAACCGATGAGCAGTTCTTC. This codes for CASSIALAGTDEQFF.

This clone was picked up one time. The CDR3 reads CASSQFQANTYEQYF. The CDR3 DNA is TGCGCCAGCAGCCAATTCCAAGCAAACACCTACGAGCAGTACTTC. The genes are TRBV4-1 and TRBJ2-7, with no clear D. Trimming shortened V by 2 bases and J by 2 bases, and 13 bases separated the two germline ends. The CDR3 has 15 amino acids. The germline CDR1 and CDR2 sequences are MGHRA and YSYEKL.